This T cell receptor (beta chain) appears in the sequencing data of a study of beta chain features in type 1 diabetes. Findings and caveats of the study: Type 1 diabetes patients had fewer VDJ junction insertions and more deletions. A closer apparent resemblance between naive, central memory and Treg TCRB repertoires was seen in patients than in healthy donors. TCRB CDR3s from Type 1 diabetes patients were moderately but significantly shorter in all four CD4+ subsets.

As for this clone: Its specificity is not known.

The V and J ends lost 4 bases and 0 bases respectively, with 2 bases between them. From germline, CDR1 is SGHDT and CDR2 YYEEEE. The CDR3 covers 13 residues. Expressed TCRB transcripts were sequenced, since all the RNA that had been isolated was reverse transcribed. Data came from immunoSEQ multiplex PCR; TCRdb stores just in-frame clones and leaves some out. The sample lists 150,000 to 200,000 clones; 63% were seen once. Staining for CD45RO/CCR7/CD25/CD127/CD95/CD27 allowed sorting of CD4+ naive, central memory, regulatory and stem cell-like memory cells. J is TRBJ2-6 and V is TRBV5-6, with D unresolved. The material sequenced was naive CD4+ T cells from blood. The receptor's source is a young man with type 1 diabetes. As DNA, the CDR3 is TGTGCCAGCAGCACCTCTGGGGCCAACGTCCTGACTTTC. Encoded protein: CASSTSGANVLTF.